A single sample gave rise to the 4 T cell receptor beta chains below, sequenced in a study of CD8+ T cells in alopecia areata. Extraction of RNA preceded its reverse transcription into cDNA, which served as the sequencing template. Some clones are missing from TCRdb's copy, which holds only in-frame ones; the method was immunoSEQ multiplex PCR. Sampling found around 100,000 clones, none seen once. Source material: lesional skin. The receptor set was obtained from a C3H/HeJ mouse with alopecia areata. The strain's MHC haplotype is H2-k.

In regard to this clone: Genes and germline are mouse. The CDR3 end falls 4 residues outside the read, so it is completed with the germline J gene. V is TRBV13-1 and J is TRBJ2-7; 9 positions match TRBD1. Germline lookup yields CDR1 NSHNY and CDR2 SYGAGN. The CDR3 totals 13 residues. The CDR3 bases that were read are TGTGCCAGCAGAGCCGGGACAGGGTAT. Protein sequence: CASRAGTGY. The complete CDR3 sequence is CASRAGTGYEQYF.

As to this clone: These gene names are mouse names. Coverage ceases 4 residues before the CDR3 finishes, and the germline J gene fills in the end. This chain joins TRBV13-3 and TRBJ2-5; D remains ambiguous. Trimming removed 1 base at V and 0 bases at J, with 9 bases between. The CDR3 runs to 15 residues. CDR1 NNHDY and CDR2 SYVADS come from the germline V gene. Here the CDR3 reads CASSDRLINQDTQYF. The part of the CDR3 DNA that was read is TGTGCCAGCAGTGATCGTCTTATTAACCAAGAC.

This clone was detected ten times or more. Mouse gene names and germline throughout. The read comes to an end 4 residues before the CDR3 does, leaving the germline J gene to fill in the end. The rearrangement joins TRBV13-1 to TRBJ2-1, with D tentatively TRBD1 (6 bases). Germline V gene data show CDR1 as NSHNY and CDR2 as SYGAGN. This CDR3 spans 13 amino acids. V was trimmed by 6 bases and J by 2 bases, leaving 9 bases between them. The DNA read from the CDR3 is TGTGCCAGCAAGGCAGGGGACTATGCT. Protein sequence: CASKAGDYA. The full CDR3 sequence reads CASKAGDYAEQFF.

About this clone: The gene symbols are mouse symbols. The sequenced fragment ends 4 residues before the CDR3 boundary, so the rest is inferred from the germline J gene. The chain is built from TRBV1 and TRBJ2-5; 7 bases line up with TRBD1. The CDR3 loop spans 15 amino acids. CDR1 and CDR2 from the germline V gene are NSQYPW and LRSPGD (reference sequence). The CDR3 loop is CTCSLGGDRKDTQYF. CDR3 DNA (partial): TGCACCTGCAGTCTAGGAGGGGACAGAAAAGAC. The whole variable domain, filled in from reference TRBV1 and TRBJ2-5, reads VTLLEQNPRWRLVPRGQAVNLRCILKNSQYPWMSWYQQDLQKQLQWLFTLRSPGDKEVKSLPGADYLATRVTDTELRLQVANMSQGRTLYCTCSLGGDRKDTQYFGPGTRLLVL.